The next 20 T cell receptor beta chains were all read from a single sample in a study of CD8 T cells in Susac syndrome. The RNA input was roughly 0.45 to 1 ug, and it was reverse transcribed with random hexamers. TCRdb itself ran the immunoSEQ multiplex PCR reads through MiXCR, one entry per CDR3 protein. Altogether 75,000 to 95,000 distinct CDR3 sequences are present, roughly 92% being singletons, with the ten largest covering 0.45%. Material: CD8+ T cells from PBMCs. These receptors were taken from a human donor with Susac syndrome.

The chain joins TRBV29-1 to TRBJ1-1; the D gene is possibly TRBD1 (5 bases). The CDR3 sequence is 14 residues long. V lost 6 bases and J lost 2, with 16 bases in between. Germline V gives CDR1 SQVTM, CDR2 ANQGSEA. The CDR3 coding sequence is TGCAGCGTCCCCCCCGGGGCGATTAACACTGAAGCTTTCTTT. This encodes CSVPPGAINTEAFF.

The J gene is TRBJ1-1, the V gene TRBV10-3; 8 nucleotides align to TRBD1. This CDR3 region has 11 residues. Germline trimming cut 6 bases from V and 7 bases from J; bases unmatched to any gene: 1. Per the germline V gene, CDR1 is ENHRY and CDR2 is SYGVKD. The CDR3 bases are TGTGCCATCAGCGGACAGGGTGAAGCTTTCTTT. Amino acids: CAISGQGEAFF.

This chain joins TRBV12-3 or TRBV12-4 and TRBJ2-5; 8 bases are shared with TRBD2. Trimming cost V 5 bases and J 1 base; bases outside gene matches: 6. CDR3 length equals 15 residues. The CDR3 protein is CASSPTGTSQETQYF. The DNA of the CDR3 is TGTGCCAGCAGTCCCACCGGGACTAGCCAAGAGACCCAGTACTTC.

The chain employs TRBV9 and TRBJ1-3; D gene unclear. The germline V and J ends were trimmed by 0 bases and 0 bases, with 7 bases remaining between them. CDR3 length: 15 residues. Germline V gives CDR1 SGDLS, CDR2 YYNGEE. CDR3 loop: CASSVGHYSGNTIYF. The DNA for the CDR3 is TGTGCCAGCAGCGTAGGGCACTACTCTGGAAACACCATATATTTT.

The chain couples TRBV12-3 or TRBV12-4 to TRBJ2-3; no clear D gene. V dropped 2 bases and J dropped 1 base, with 4 bases sitting between them. The CDR3 covers 13 residues. CDR3 DNA sequence: TGTGCCAGCAGTTTACAGGGCACAGATACGCAGTATTTT. As protein: CASSLQGTDTQYF.

The genes are TRBV2 and TRBJ2-5; 7 bases agree with TRBD1. CDR1 SNHLY and CDR2 FYNNEI come from the germline V gene. CDR3 size: 14 residues. The trim removed 7 bases at V and 4 bases at J, leaving 9 bases unmatched. DNA of the CDR3: TGTGCCAGCATCCCACAGGGGTTTGGAGAGACCCAGTACTTC. Translating it yields CASIPQGFGETQYF.

V gene TRBV29-1 combines with J gene TRBJ1-3; D possibly corresponds to TRBD1 (5 bases). V was trimmed by 3 bases and J by 0 bases, leaving 9 bases between them. Germline V gene lookup returns CDR1 SQVTM and CDR2 ANQGSEA. CDR3 size: 14 residues. The CDR3 sequence is CSVDAGVSGNTIYF. Here the CDR3 DNA reads TGCAGCGTTGATGCGGGGGTCTCTGGAAACACCATATATTTT.

This clonotype was observed a single time. The gene calls are TRBV28 and TRBJ1-5; 10 nucleotides line up with TRBD1. The CDR3 sequence is 15 residues long. CDR1 MDHEN and CDR2 SYDVKM come from the germline V gene. The J segment lost 6 bases and the V segment lost 5 bases, leaving 7 bases of the junction unmatched. The CDR3 is CASSPRTGGSQPQHF. In nucleotides, the CDR3 is TGTGCCAGCAGTCCGAGGACAGGGGGTAGTCAGCCCCAGCATTTT.

This clonotype was seen only once. The chain is built from TRBV6-2 or TRBV6-3 and TRBJ2-5, with TRBD1 matching 7 bases. The germline V gene encodes CDR1 MNHEY and CDR2 SVGEGT. This CDR3 region has 16 residues. Trimming cost V 6 bases and J 5 bases; bases outside gene matches: 15. The CDR3 is CASRNRTGPSRETQYF. The DNA of the CDR3 is TGTGCCAGCAGAAATAGGACAGGACCCTCACGGGAGACCCAGTACTTC.

This chain connects TRBV20-1 to TRBJ2-7; 8 bases agree with TRBD1. The CDR3 runs to 13 residues. Looked up from germline, CDR1 is DFQATT and CDR2 is SNEGSKA (reference sequence). V trimming: 5 bases; J trimming: 2 bases; junction bases outside the gene matches: 5. The CDR3 nucleotides read TGCAGTGCTTGGGGACAGGCAACCTACGAGCAGTACTTC. Translating it yields CSAWGQATYEQYF.

The chain joins TRBV28 to TRBJ2-7, with D perhaps TRBD2 (7 bases). V was trimmed by 4 bases and J by 0 bases, leaving 16 bases between them. The CDR3 loop spans 16 amino acids. Germline V gene data show CDR1 as MDHEN and CDR2 as SYDVKM. The CDR3 region is CASSSQGLPSSYEQYF. The CDR3 DNA is TGTGCCAGCAGTTCACAGGGACTACCCAGCTCCTACGAGCAGTACTTC.

The V gene is TRBV30, the J gene TRBJ2-5, with D unclear. The CDR3 length is 13 residues. Germline-derived CDR1 and CDR2 are GTSNPN and SVGIG (reference sequence). Trimming took off 3 bases at V and 1 base at J, with 9 bases between the two ends. CDR3 in amino acids: CAWSLGSQETQYF. The CDR3 nucleotides read TGTGCCTGGAGCCTCGGGTCCCAAGAGACCCAGTACTTC.

This chain connects TRBV5-1 to TRBJ2-3, with 7 positions matching TRBD2. Germline V gene sequence: CDR1 SGHRS, CDR2 YFSETQ. The CDR3 is made up of 13 amino acids. Trimming took 2 bases from V and 6 from J; bases not matched to a gene: 3. CDR3 region: CASSFSGFDTQYF. The CDR3 DNA is TGCGCCAGCAGCTTTAGCGGGTTTGATACGCAGTATTTT. The full variable domain, its missing parts supplied by reference TRBV5-1 and TRBJ2-3, is KAGVTQTPRYLIKTRGQQVTLSCSPISGHRSVSWYQQTPGQGLQFLFEYFSETQRNKGNFPGRFSGRQFSNSRSEMNVSTLELGDSALYLCASSFSGFDTQYFGPGTRLTVL.

The rearrangement uses TRBV5-4 and TRBJ1-2; 10 bases line up with TRBD1. The V gene's germline CDR1 is SGHNT and CDR2 YYREEE (reference sequence). The CDR3 has 13 amino acids. The V and J ends lost 4 bases and 7 bases, in that order; junction bases with no gene match: 4. CDR3 sequence: CASSLDRGIGYTF. The CDR3 DNA reads as TGTGCCAGCAGCCTGGACAGGGGGATTGGCTACACCTTC.

The chain recombines TRBV28 with TRBJ1-4; 7 bases align to TRBD1. Losses at the gene ends were 5 bases for V and 3 bases for J; bases not matched to a gene: 6. CDR1 and CDR2 (germline): MDHEN, SYDVKM. This CDR3 comprises 15 residues. The CDR3 DNA reads as TGTGCCAGCAGTGGGCAGGGGGTCTCTAATGAAAAACTGTTTTTT. This translates into CASSGQGVSNEKLFF.

The rearrangement joins TRBV7-2 to TRBJ1-2, with TRBD1 matching 7 bases. V dropped 2 bases and J dropped 4; count of bases not matched to a gene: 7. Germline V lookup: CDR1 SGHTA, CDR2 FQGNSA. The CDR3 sequence is 15 residues long. The CDR3 spells CASSLWDRDTYGYTF. In DNA, the CDR3 is TGTGCCAGCAGCTTATGGGACAGAGACACCTATGGCTACACCTTC.

The chain combines TRBV5-1 with TRBJ1-1, with 9 bases identical to TRBD1. J gave up 2 bases and V 4 bases, and 9 bases lay outside the gene matches. Germline V lookup: CDR1 SGHRS, CDR2 YFSETQ. CDR3 length: 16 residues. CDR3 DNA sequence: TGCGCCAGCAGCCCCGCCGGGACAGGGATTAACACTGAAGCTTTCTTT. Translating it yields CASSPAGTGINTEAFF. Filled out from reference TRBV5-1 and TRBJ1-1, the complete variable domain reads KAGVTQTPRYLIKTRGQQVTLSCSPISGHRSVSWYQQTPGQGLQFLFEYFSETQRNKGNFPGRFSGRQFSNSRSEMNVSTLELGDSALYLCASSPAGTGINTEAFFGQGTRLTVV.

The chain has TRBV7-6 and TRBJ1-1, with D perhaps TRBD1 (5 bases). The CDR3 extends over 19 amino acids. With 4 bases removed from V and 0 bases from J, the gap between germline ends came to 24 bases. The V gene's germline CDR1 is SGHVS and CDR2 FNYEAQ. CDR3 sequence reads: CASSYGGVLREGLNTEAFF. DNA of the CDR3: TGTGCCAGCAGCTACGGGGGGGTTTTACGCGAGGGACTGAACACTGAAGCTTTCTTT.

The rearrangement joins TRBV6-1 to TRBJ2-7; 10 nucleotides match TRBD2. V lost 8 bases to trimming and J lost 3 bases; unmatched junction nucleotides: 7. Looked up from germline, CDR1 is MNHNS and CDR2 is SASEGT. CDR3 size: 14 residues. CDR3 sequence reads: CASWPGTSDYEQYF. CDR3 nucleotide sequence: TGTGCCAGCTGGCCCGGGACTAGCGACTACGAGCAGTACTTC.

This clonotype occurred once. The chain employs TRBV6-5 and TRBJ1-2; D is possibly TRBD1 (5 bases). The V end was cut by 5 bases, the J end by 5 bases, with 12 bases between. The V gene's germline CDR1 is MNHEY and CDR2 SVGAGI. This CDR3 has 13 residues. CDR3 residues: CASSPGGLYGYTF. The CDR3 DNA reads as TGTGCCAGCAGTCCGGGGGGACTTTATGGCTACACCTTC.